This T cell receptor beta chain was documented in a study of T-cell memory formation after mild COVID-19. The length of the CDR3 is 17 residues. Losses at the gene ends were 0 bases for V and 2 bases for J; bases not matched to a gene: 7. Germline-derived CDR1 and CDR2 are MGHRA and YSYEKL. Study-wide results and caveats: Clones that contracted from day 15 to 85 had balanced CD4/CD8; later expanders were CD4+ biased.

This clonotype was seen a handful of times. Its antigen remains unknown. TCRdb reprocessed the 5' RACE reads via MiXCR and lists one record per CDR3 protein. Here the sample spans about 280,000 distinct CDR3 sequences, 7.5% to 9.5% being singletons. The rearrangement uses TRBV4-1 and TRBJ2-7; 10 positions match TRBD1. The TCR comes from a man aged 18 to 30 who had mild COVID-19 (a few samples of this study predate the infection). Cell type and time point are not known. Sequencing used PBMCs or a T cell subset sorted from them (not recorded which). In DNA form, the CDR3 reads TGCGCCAGCAGCCAAGATCCCGGACAGGGGGTAACCTACGAGCAGTACTTC. This codes for CASSQDPGQGVTYEQYF.